The next 10 T cell receptor beta chains were all read from a single sample in a study of cytomegalovirus exposure and HLA in healthy donors. Use of 60 Vbeta and 13 Jbeta primers characterized the PCR. Method: immunoSEQ multiplex PCR; TCRdb's copy keeps in-frame clones and lacks some. The sample yields fewer than 90,000 clones, about 75% seen once. Sequenced sample: PBMCs. Receptor source: a man aged 30-40 years in good health and CMV-seropositive.

This chain joins TRBV2 and TRBJ1-6; TRBD1 is a possible D gene (5 bases). Germline CDR1 SNHLY, CDR2 FYNNEI. The germline V and J ends were trimmed by 7 bases and 8 bases, with 18 bases remaining between them. CDR3 length: 15 amino acids. DNA for the CDR3: TGTGCCAGCAAGGTGGGACTCCCTAGGGATTCACCCCTCCACTTT. This codes for CASKVGLPRDSPLHF.

J is TRBJ1-1 and V is TRBV29-1, with 7 bases fitting TRBD1. The CDR3 has 13 amino acids. With 1 base clipped from V and 4 bases from J, the junction kept 3 bases outside the gene matches. Per the germline V gene, CDR1 is SQVTM and CDR2 is ANQGSEA. The CDR3 loop reads CSVEGQGATEAFF. The DNA for the CDR3 is TGCAGCGTTGAAGGACAGGGAGCCACTGAAGCTTTCTTT.

The rearrangement joins TRBV6-5 to TRBJ1-2; 7 bases fit TRBD1. Germline V gives CDR1 MNHEY, CDR2 SVGAGI. After removal of 6 bases from V and 4 bases from J, the junction contained 11 bases not matched to a gene. CDR3 size: 15 residues. CDR3: CASSPTPTGSYGYTF. CDR3 bases: TGTGCCAGCAGCCCGACGCCGACAGGGTCCTATGGCTACACCTTC.

The chain couples TRBV6-6 to TRBJ1-4, with D unclear. V dropped 4 bases and J dropped 1 base, with 13 bases sitting between them. This CDR3 comprises 16 residues. From germline, CDR1 is MNHNY and CDR2 SVGAGI (reference sequence). CDR3 nucleotide sequence: TGTGCCAGCAGTTCCCTCTCTCTCGTAACTAATGAAAAACTGTTTTTT. Amino acid sequence: CASSSLSLVTNEKLFF.

The chain carries TRBV7-8 and TRBJ1-2; 9 positions agree with TRBD1. This CDR3 is built from 15 residues. V shed 5 bases and J 2 bases; nucleotides not matched to a gene: 6. Germline loops: CDR1 SGHVS, CDR2 FQNEAQ. CDR3 sequence: CASSTGQGRNYGYTF. CDR3 nucleotides: TGTGCCAGCAGCACCGGACAGGGGAGGAACTATGGCTACACCTTC.

The chain employs TRBV6-5 and TRBJ2-7, with TRBD1 identical over 7 bases. The CDR3 extends over 15 amino acids. The V gene end was trimmed by 7 bases and the J gene end by 1 base; junction bases not matched to a gene: 10. Germline V lookup: CDR1 MNHEY, CDR2 SVGAGI. In DNA form, the CDR3 reads TGTGCCAGCAAGGACAGGTTTCTATCTTCCTACGAGCAGTACTTC. This gives the protein CASKDRFLSSYEQYF.

This sequence joins TRBV4-1 and TRBJ1-1; D gene uncertain. Trimming pared 2 bases from V and 4 bases from J, leaving 8 bases between. This CDR3 is 13 amino acids long. Looked up from germline, CDR1 is MGHRA and CDR2 is YSYEKL. CDR3 sequence reads: CASSQTFGTEAFF. CDR3 nucleotide sequence: TGCGCCAGCAGCCAAACATTTGGCACTGAAGCTTTCTTT.

This chain connects TRBV7-8 to TRBJ2-3; 10 bases fit TRBD2. The V and J ends lost 1 base and 8 bases, in that order; junction bases with no gene match: 12. The CDR3 sequence is 17 residues long. Germline V lookup: CDR1 SGHVS, CDR2 FQNEAQ. The CDR3: CASSLVGAGGPAVTQYF. Here the CDR3 DNA reads TGTGCCAGCAGCTTAGTCGGAGCGGGGGGGCCTGCGGTTACGCAGTATTTT.

This clone was counted between two and nine times. The J gene is TRBJ1-1, the V gene TRBV7-2; D not resolved. Per the germline V gene, CDR1 is SGHTA and CDR2 is FQGNSA. The CDR3 runs to 12 residues. Trimming left V 2 bases short and J 8 bases short, with 9 bases between. In nucleotides, the CDR3 is TGTGCCAGCAGCTTATACGGGGTAGAAGCTTTCTTT. It yields the protein CASSLYGVEAFF. The full variable domain, completed using reference TRBV7-2 and TRBJ1-1, is GAGVSQSPSNKVTEKGKDVELRCDPISGHTALYWYRQSLGQGLEFLIYFQGNSAPDKSGLPSDRFSAERTGGSVSTLTIQRTQQEDSAVYLCASSLYGVEAFFGQGTRLTVV.

To note about this clone: An end of the junction does not agree with germline; a read error may underlie this. The J gene is TRBJ1-2, the V gene TRBV7-9; D unresolved. The CDR3 is made up of 16 amino acids. Germline values: CDR1 SEHNR, CDR2 FQNEAQ (reference sequence). The CDR3 protein is CSSSPTSRDLNYGYTF. The CDR3 DNA is TGTTCCAGCAGTCCAACCTCCCGAGATCTTAACTATGGCTACACCTTC.